These 14 T cell receptor beta chains came from one sample sequenced in a study of CD8 T cells in acute hepatitis C reinfection. The time point here: naive CD8 control sorted from an acute-time-point sample. Repertoires were generated with immunoSEQ multiplex PCR, while TCRdb's copy carries only in-frame clones and drops some. In the table there are over 35,000 clones, around nine tenths of which are singletons. The sample was naive CD8+ T cells from PBMCs. These TCRs come from a man between 25 and 39 years old with chronic hepatitis C.

The CDR3 region has the DNA TGTGCCAGCAGTTTAGGGGGAGGGGCTCTCAATCAGCCCCAGCATTTT. Its protein product is CASSLGGGALNQPQHF. The chain uses TRBV27 and TRBJ1-5, with D tentatively TRBD1 (5 bases). CDR1 and CDR2 (germline): MNHEY, SMNVEV (reference sequence). V lost 2 bases and J 3 bases, leaving 14 bases between the germline ends. This CDR3 contains 16 residues.

A few counts support this clone. The genes are TRBV19 and TRBJ2-7; TRBD1 agrees at 10 bases. The CDR3 spans 14 residues. J gave up 4 bases and V 3 bases, and 3 bases lay outside the gene matches. Germline CDR1 and CDR2: LNHDA and SQIVND (reference sequence). The CDR3 bases are TGTGCCAGTAGTATGACAGGGGGCATTTACGAGCAGTACTTC. Translating it yields CASSMTGGIYEQYF.

This clone has a single count. The V and J genes are TRBV5-7 and TRBJ2-2, with TRBD1 as a possible D gene (8 bases). TRBV5-7 is an ORF for which the function is uncertain. This CDR3 is built from 16 residues. V dropped 4 bases and J dropped 7 bases, with 20 bases sitting between them. CDR3 coding DNA: TGTGCCAGCAGCCAAATATCGGACAGGGAGGGCGGGGAGCTGTTTTTT. This codes for CASSQISDREGGELFF.

This chain uses TRBV19 with TRBJ2-1, with 8 bases lining up with TRBD2. Germline V gene data show CDR1 as LNHDA and CDR2 as SQIVND (reference sequence). V shed 7 bases, J shed 8 bases, and the junction held 4 bases outside the gene matches. This CDR3 comprises 12 residues. CDR3 protein: CASKREGHEQFF. Here the CDR3 DNA reads TGTGCCAGTAAACGGGAGGGCCATGAGCAGTTCTTC.

There are a few counts of this clone. The chain combines TRBV30 with TRBJ2-3; perhaps TRBD2 as D (5 bases). Germline CDR1 is GTSNPN and CDR2 is SVGIG (reference sequence). V dropped 0 bases and J dropped 0 bases, with 10 bases sitting between them. The CDR3 covers 15 residues. CDR3 in amino acids: CAWSVLASSTDTQYF. Written as DNA, the CDR3 is TGTGCCTGGAGTGTATTAGCGTCCAGCACAGATACGCAGTATTTT.

This rearrangement joins TRBV6-5 to TRBJ2-1; 11 nucleotides agree with TRBD2. The CDR3 totals 15 residues. The V and J ends lost 5 bases and 9 bases, in that order; junction bases with no gene match: 9. Germline loops: CDR1 MNHEY, CDR2 SVGAGI. The CDR3 region is CASSPIAGGNVEQFF. CDR3 sequence (DNA): TGTGCCAGCAGTCCGATAGCGGGAGGGAACGTTGAGCAGTTCTTC.

The sample holds one count of this clone. This sequence joins TRBV4-2 and TRBJ2-4; a weak D match, TRBD1 (5 bases). CDR3 size: 13 residues. CDR1 and CDR2 from the germline V gene are LGHNA and YNFKEQ. Trimming shortened V by 4 bases and J by 7 bases, and 11 bases separated the two germline ends. CDR3 sequence reads: CASSPEPGNIQYF. The CDR3 DNA follows: TGTGCCAGCAGCCCCGAGCCAGGGAACATTCAGTACTTC.

The chain couples TRBV27 to TRBJ1-2, with TRBD1 as a possible D gene (6 bases). The length of the CDR3 is 16 residues. Looked up from germline, CDR1 is MNHEY and CDR2 is SMNVEV (reference sequence). V lost 5 bases to trimming and J lost 3 bases, with 19 bases between them. Written as DNA, the CDR3 is TGTGCCAGCAGTGATCAGGGGATAAGGGTTGACTATGGCTACACCTTC. Residues: CASSDQGIRVDYGYTF.

V is TRBV5-1 and J is TRBJ2-7; D possibly matches TRBD1 or TRBD2 (6 bases each). Trimming cost V 0 bases and J 4 bases, with 14 bases left between them. This CDR3 has 15 residues. Germline V gives CDR1 SGHRS, CDR2 YFSETQ. The chain's CDR3 is CASSLEGGWSYEQYF. As DNA, the CDR3 is TGCGCCAGCAGCTTGGAGGGGGGATGGAGTTACGAGCAGTACTTC.

The chain couples TRBV14 to TRBJ2-2; D remains ambiguous. The CDR3 is 13 amino acids. The germline V gene encodes CDR1 SGHDN and CDR2 FVKESK. V was shortened by 4 bases and J by 6 bases, with 9 bases between the two germline ends. In DNA, the CDR3 is TGTGCCAGCAGCCCCTTAGGGCCCGGGGAGCTGTTTTTT. Translated: CASSPLGPGELFF.

This CDR3 is CASSSITGTVSYEQYF. In DNA, the CDR3 is TGTGCCAGCAGCTCCATTACCGGGACGGTCTCCTACGAGCAGTACTTC. The rearrangement uses TRBV7-2 and TRBJ2-7; D tentatively fits TRBD1 or TRBD2 (5 bases each). Germline V gives CDR1 SGHTA, CDR2 FQGNSA. Trimming took off 4 bases at V and 0 bases at J, with 16 bases between the two ends. The CDR3 spans 16 residues.

V and J are TRBV7-9 and TRBJ1-1, with 7 bases identical to TRBD1. The CDR3 runs 15 residues. Losses at the gene ends were 5 bases for V and 7 bases for J; bases not matched to a gene: 13. Per germline, CDR1 SEHNR and CDR2 FQNEAQ (reference sequence). The CDR3 here is CASSDRQGRSGEAFF. CDR3 DNA: TGTGCCAGCAGCGATCGACAGGGCCGAAGTGGTGAAGCTTTCTTT.

The rearrangement links TRBV6-1 to TRBJ2-3; D not certain. This CDR3 contains 15 residues. V was cut by 5 bases and J by 0 bases, with 12 bases left in between. Germline V CDR1 and CDR2: MNHNS, SASEGT. The CDR3 here is CASSPGVASTDTQYF. The CDR3 bases are TGTGCCAGCAGTCCAGGTGTGGCTAGCACAGATACGCAGTATTTT.

The chain recombines TRBV6-1 with TRBJ2-7, with TRBD2 as a possible D gene (6 bases). The CDR3 runs 12 residues. Trimming cost V 6 bases and J 6 bases, with 12 bases left between them. CDR1 MNHNS and CDR2 SASEGT come from the germline V gene. CDR3 sequence reads: CASSATSLEQYF. For the CDR3, the DNA is TGTGCCAGCAGCGCGACTAGTCTCGAGCAGTACTTC.